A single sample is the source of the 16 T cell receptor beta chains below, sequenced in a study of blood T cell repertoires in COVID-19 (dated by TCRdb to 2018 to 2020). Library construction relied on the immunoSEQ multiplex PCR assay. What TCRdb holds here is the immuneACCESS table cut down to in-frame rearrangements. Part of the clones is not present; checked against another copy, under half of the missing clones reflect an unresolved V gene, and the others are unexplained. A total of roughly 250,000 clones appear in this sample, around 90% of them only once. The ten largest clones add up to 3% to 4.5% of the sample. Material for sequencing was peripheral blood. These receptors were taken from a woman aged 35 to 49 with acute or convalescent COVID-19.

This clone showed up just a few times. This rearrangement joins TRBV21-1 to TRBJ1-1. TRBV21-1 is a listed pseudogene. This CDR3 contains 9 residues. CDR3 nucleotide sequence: TGTGCCAGGTCTGCTGAAGCTTTCTTT. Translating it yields CARSAEAFF.

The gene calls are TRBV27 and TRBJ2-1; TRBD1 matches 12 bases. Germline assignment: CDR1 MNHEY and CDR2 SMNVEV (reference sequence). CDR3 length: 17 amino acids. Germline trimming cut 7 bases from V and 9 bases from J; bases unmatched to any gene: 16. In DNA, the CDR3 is TGTGCCAGCACCAACTCCCTGGGGGACAGGGGGCCAATTGAGCAGTTCTTC. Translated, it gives CASTNSLGDRGPIEQFF.

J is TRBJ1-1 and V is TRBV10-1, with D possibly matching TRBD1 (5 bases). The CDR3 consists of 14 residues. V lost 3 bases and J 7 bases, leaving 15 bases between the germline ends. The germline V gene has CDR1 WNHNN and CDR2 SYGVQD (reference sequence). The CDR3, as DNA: TGCGCCAGCAGTGAACGCAGGGCGGGGAATGAAGCTTTCTTT. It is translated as CASSERRAGNEAFF.

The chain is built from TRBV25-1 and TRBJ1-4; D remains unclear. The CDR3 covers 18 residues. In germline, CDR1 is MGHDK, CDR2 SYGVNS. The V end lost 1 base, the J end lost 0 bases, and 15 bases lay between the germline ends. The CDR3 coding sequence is TGTGCCAGCAGTGAATGGGAGGGAATGACTACAACTAATGAAAAACTGTTTTTT. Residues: CASSEWEGMTTTNEKLFF.

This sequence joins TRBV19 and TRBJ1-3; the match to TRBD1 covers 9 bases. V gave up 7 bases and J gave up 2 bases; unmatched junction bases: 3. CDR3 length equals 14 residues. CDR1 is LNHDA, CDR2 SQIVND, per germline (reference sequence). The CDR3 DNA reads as TGTGCCAGTATCACAGGGGGCACTGGAAACACCATATATTTT. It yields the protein CASITGGTGNTIYF.

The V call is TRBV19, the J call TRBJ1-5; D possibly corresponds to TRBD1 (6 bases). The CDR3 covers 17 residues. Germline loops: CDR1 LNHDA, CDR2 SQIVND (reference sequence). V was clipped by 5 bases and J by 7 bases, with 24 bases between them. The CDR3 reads CASSPEGLHRVNQPQHF. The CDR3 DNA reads TGTGCCAGTAGTCCCGAGGGGCTCCACAGGGTGAACCAGCCCCAGCATTTT.

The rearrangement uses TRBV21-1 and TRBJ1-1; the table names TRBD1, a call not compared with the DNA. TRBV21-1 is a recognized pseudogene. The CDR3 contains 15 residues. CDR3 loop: CASRAGAPSGTEAFF. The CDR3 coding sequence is TGTGCCAGCAGGGCAGGGGCCCCATCGGGGACTGAAGCTTTCTTT.

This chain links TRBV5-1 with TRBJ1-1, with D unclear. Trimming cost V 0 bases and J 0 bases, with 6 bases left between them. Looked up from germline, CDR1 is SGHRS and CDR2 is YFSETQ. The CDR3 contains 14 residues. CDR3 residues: CASSLAHMNTEAFF. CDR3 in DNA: TGCGCCAGCAGCTTGGCCCACATGAACACTGAAGCTTTCTTT. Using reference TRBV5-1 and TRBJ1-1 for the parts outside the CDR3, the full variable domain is KAGVTQTPRYLIKTRGQQVTLSCSPISGHRSVSWYQQTPGQGLQFLFEYFSETQRNKGNFPGRFSGRQFSNSRSEMNVSTLELGDSALYLCASSLAHMNTEAFFGQGTRLTVV.

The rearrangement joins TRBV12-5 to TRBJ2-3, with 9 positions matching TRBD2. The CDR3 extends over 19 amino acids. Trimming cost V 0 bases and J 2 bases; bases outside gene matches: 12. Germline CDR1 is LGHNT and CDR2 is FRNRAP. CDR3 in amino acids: CASGLVVASGAYNTDTQYF. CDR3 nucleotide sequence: TGTGCTAGTGGTTTGGTAGTCGCTAGCGGGGCTTATAACACAGATACGCAGTATTTT.

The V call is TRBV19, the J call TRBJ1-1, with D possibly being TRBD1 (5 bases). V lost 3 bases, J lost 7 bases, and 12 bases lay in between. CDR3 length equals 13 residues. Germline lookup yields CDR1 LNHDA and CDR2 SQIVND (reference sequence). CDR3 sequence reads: CASSISQGNEAFF. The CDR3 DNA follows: TGTGCCAGTAGTATCTCCCAGGGAAATGAAGCTTTCTTT.

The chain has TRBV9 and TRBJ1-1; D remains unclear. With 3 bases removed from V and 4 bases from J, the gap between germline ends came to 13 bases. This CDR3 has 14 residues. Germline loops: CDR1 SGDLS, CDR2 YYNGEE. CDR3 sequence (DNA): TGTGCCAGCAGCGGTGGAGGGTGGGGCACTGAAGCTTTCTTT. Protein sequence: CASSGGGWGTEAFF.

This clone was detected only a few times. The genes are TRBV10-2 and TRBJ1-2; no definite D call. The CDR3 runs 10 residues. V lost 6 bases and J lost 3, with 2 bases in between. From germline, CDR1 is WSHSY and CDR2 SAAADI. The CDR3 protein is CASSYYGYTF. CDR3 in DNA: TGCGCCAGCAGCTACTATGGCTACACCTTC.

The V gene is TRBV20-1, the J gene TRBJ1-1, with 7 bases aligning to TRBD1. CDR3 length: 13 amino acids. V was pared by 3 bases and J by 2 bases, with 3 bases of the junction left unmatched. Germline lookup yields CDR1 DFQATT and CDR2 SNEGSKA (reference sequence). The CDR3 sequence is CSASTGVNTEAFF. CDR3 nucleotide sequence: TGCAGTGCTAGTACAGGGGTTAACACTGAAGCTTTCTTT.

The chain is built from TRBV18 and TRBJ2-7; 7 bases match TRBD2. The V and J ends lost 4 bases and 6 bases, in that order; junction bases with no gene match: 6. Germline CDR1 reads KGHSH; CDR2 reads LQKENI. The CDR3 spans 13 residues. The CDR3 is CASSHGGNGEQYV. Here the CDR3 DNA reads TGTGCCAGCTCACACGGGGGGAACGGCGAGCAGTACGTC.

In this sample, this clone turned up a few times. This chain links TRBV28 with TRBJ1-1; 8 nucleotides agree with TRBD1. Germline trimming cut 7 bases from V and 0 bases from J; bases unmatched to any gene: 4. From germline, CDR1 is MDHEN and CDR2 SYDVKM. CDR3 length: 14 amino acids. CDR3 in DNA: TGTGCCAGCACCAGGGGGCAAATGAACACTGAAGCTTTCTTT. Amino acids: CASTRGQMNTEAFF. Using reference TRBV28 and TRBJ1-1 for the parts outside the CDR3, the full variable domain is DVKVTQSSRYLVKRTGEKVFLECVQDMDHENMFWYRQDPGLGLRLIYFSYDVKMKEKGDIPEGYSVSREKKERFSLILESASTNQTSMYLCASTRGQMNTEAFFGQGTRLTVV.

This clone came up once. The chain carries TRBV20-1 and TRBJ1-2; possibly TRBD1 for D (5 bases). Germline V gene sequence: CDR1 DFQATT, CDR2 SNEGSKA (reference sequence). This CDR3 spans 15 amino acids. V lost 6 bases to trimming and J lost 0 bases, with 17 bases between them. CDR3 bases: TGCAGTGCCAGTGCCCCAAACAGGCCTAACTATGGCTACACCTTC. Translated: CSASAPNRPNYGYTF.